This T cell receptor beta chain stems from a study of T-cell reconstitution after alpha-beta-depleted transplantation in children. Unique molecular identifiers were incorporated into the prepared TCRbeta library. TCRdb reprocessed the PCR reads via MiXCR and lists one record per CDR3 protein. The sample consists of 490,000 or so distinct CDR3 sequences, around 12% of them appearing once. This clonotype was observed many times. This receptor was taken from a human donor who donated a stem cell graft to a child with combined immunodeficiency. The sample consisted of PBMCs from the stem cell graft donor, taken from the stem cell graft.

The CDR3 is CASSPPGQSGSYEQYF. DNA of the CDR3: TGTGCCAGCAGTCCCCCGGGACAGTCCGGCTCCTACGAGCAGTACTTC. V and J are TRBV27 and TRBJ2-7; TRBD1 matches 7 bases. The V gene end was trimmed by 5 bases and the J gene end by 0 bases; junction bases not matched to a gene: 10. The CDR3 totals 16 residues. Looked up from germline, CDR1 is MNHEY and CDR2 is SMNVEV (reference sequence).